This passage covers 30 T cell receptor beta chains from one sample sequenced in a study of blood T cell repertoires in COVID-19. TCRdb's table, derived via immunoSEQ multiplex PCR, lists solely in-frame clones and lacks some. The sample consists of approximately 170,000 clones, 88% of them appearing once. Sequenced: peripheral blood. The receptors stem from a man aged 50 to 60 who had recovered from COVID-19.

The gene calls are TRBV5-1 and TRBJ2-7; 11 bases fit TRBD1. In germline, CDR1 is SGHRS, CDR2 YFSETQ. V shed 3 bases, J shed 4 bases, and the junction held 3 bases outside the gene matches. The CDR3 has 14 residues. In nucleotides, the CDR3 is TGCGCCAGCAGCTCGGACAGGGGGCCATACGAGCAGTACTTC. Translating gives CASSSDRGPYEQYF.

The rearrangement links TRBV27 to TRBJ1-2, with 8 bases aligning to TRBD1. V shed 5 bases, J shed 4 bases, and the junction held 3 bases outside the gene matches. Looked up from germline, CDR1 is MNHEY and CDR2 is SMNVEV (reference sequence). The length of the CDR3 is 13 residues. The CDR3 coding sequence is TGTGCCAGCAGTCCAGGGGGCGGCTATGGCTACACCTTC. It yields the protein CASSPGGGYGYTF.

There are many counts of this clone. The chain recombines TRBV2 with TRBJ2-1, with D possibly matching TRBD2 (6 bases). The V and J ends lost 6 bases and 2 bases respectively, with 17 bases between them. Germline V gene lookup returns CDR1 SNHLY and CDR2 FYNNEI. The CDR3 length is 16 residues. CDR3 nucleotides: TGTGCCAGCAGGCAGGATGTGACTAGGGCCTACAATGAGCAGTTCTTC. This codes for CASRQDVTRAYNEQFF.

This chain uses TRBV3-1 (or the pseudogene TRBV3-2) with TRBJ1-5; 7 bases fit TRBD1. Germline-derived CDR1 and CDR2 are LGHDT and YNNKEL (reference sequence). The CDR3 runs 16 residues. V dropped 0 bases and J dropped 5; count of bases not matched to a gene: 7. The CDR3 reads CASSQERRGWDQPQHF. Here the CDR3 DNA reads TGTGCCAGCAGCCAAGAGCGCAGGGGGTGGGATCAGCCCCAGCATTTT.

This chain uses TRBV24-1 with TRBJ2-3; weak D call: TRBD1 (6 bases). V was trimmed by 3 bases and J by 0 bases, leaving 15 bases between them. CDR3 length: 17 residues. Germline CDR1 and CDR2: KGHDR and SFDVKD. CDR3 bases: TGTGCCACCAGTGATCCGACCCCAGGGGTTAGCACAGATACGCAGTATTTT. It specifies CATSDPTPGVSTDTQYF.

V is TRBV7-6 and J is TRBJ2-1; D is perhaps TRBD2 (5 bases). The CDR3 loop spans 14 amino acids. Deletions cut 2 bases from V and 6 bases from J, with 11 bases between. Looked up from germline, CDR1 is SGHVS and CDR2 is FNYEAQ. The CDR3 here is CASSLTRGLNEQFF. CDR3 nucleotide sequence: TGTGCCAGCAGCTTAACCAGAGGGCTCAATGAGCAGTTCTTC.

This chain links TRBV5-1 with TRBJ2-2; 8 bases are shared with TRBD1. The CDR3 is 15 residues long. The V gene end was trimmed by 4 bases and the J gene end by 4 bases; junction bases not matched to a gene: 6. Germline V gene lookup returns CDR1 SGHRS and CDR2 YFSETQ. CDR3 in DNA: TGCGCCAGCAGCCCGACAGGGGCCGGCACCGGGGAGCTGTTTTTT. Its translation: CASSPTGAGTGELFF.

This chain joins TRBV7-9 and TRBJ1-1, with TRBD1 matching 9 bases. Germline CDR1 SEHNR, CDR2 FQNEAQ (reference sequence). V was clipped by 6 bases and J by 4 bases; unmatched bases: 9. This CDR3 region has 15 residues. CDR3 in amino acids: CASSFTGGRSTEAFF. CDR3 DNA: TGTGCCAGCAGTTTTACAGGGGGCAGGAGCACTGAAGCTTTCTTT.

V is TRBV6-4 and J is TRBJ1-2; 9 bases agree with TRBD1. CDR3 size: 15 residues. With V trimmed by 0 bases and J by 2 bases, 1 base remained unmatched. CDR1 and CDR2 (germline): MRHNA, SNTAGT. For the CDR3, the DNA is TGTGCCAGCAGTGACTCAACAGGGGGCAACTATGGCTACACCTTC. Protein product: CASSDSTGGNYGYTF.

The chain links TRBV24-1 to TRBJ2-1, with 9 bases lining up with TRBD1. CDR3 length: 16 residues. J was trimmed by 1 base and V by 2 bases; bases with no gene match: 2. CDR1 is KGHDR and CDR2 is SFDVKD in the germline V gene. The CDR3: CATSDSGQGSYNEQFF. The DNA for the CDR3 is TGTGCCACCAGTGATTCCGGACAGGGGTCCTACAATGAGCAGTTCTTC.

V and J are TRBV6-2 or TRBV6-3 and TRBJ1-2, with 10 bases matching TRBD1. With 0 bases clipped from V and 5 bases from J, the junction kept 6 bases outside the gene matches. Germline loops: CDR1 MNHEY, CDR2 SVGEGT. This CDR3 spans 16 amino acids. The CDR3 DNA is TGTGCCAGCAGTTACTCGAAGGGACAGGGGACGTATGGCTACACCTTC. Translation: CASSYSKGQGTYGYTF.

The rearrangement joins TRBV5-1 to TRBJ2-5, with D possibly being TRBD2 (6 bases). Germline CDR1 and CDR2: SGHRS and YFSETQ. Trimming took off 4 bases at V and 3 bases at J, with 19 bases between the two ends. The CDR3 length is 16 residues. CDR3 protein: CASSKNPGLPKETQYF. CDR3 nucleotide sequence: TGCGCCAGCAGCAAGAACCCGGGACTCCCGAAAGAGACCCAGTACTTC.

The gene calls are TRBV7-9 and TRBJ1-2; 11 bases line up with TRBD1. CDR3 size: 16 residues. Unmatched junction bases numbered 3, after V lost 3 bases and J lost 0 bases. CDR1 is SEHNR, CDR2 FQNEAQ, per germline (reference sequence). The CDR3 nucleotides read TGTGCCAGCAGCTTCGGACAGGGGGCCTCTAACTATGGCTACACCTTC. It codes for CASSFGQGASNYGYTF.

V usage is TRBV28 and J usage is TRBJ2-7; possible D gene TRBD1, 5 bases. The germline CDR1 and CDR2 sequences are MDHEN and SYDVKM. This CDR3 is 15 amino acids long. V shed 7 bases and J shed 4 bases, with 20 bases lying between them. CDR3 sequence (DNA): TGTGCCAGCACCTCTGCTCCCGACAGCCGTTACGAGCAGTACTTC. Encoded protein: CASTSAPDSRYEQYF.

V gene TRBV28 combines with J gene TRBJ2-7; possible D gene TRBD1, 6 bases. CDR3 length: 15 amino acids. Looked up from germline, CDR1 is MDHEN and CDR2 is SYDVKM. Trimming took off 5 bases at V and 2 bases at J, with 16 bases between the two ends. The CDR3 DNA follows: TGTGCCAGCAGTCTACAGGGACCACTCACCTACGAGCAGTACTTC. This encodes CASSLQGPLTYEQYF.

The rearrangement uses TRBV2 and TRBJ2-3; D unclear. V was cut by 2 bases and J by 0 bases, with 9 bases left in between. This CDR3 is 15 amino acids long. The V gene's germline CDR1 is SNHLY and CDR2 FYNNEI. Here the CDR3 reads CASSETPISTDTQYF. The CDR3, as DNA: TGTGCCAGCAGTGAAACTCCAATTAGCACAGATACGCAGTATTTT. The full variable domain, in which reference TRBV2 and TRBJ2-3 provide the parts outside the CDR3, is EPEVTQTPSHQVTQMGQEVILRCVPISNHLYFYWYRQILGQKVEFLVSFYNNEISEKSEIFDDQFSVERPDGSNFTLKIRSTKLEDSAMYFCASSETPISTDTQYFGPGTRLTVL.

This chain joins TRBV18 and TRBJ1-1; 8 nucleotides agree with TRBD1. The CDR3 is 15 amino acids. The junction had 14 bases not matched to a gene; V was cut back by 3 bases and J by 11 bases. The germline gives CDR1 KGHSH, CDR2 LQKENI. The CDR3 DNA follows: TGTGCCAGCTCACCTAAGGGACAGGTATCGCAAGGTGCTTTCTTT. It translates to CASSPKGQVSQGAFF. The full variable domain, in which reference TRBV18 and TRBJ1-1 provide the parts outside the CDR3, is NAGVMQNPRHLVRRRGQEARLRCSPMKGHSHVYWYRQLPEEGLKFMVYLQKENIIDESGMPKERFSAEFPKEGPSILRIQQVVRGDSAAYFCASSPKGQVSQGAFFGQGTRLTVV.

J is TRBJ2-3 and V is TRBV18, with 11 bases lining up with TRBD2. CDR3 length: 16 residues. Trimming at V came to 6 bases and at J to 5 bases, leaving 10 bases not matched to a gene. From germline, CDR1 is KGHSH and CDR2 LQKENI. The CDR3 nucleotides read TGTGCCAGCTCCCAGGCCAGACTAGCGGGGATAGATACGCAGTATTTT. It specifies CASSQARLAGIDTQYF.

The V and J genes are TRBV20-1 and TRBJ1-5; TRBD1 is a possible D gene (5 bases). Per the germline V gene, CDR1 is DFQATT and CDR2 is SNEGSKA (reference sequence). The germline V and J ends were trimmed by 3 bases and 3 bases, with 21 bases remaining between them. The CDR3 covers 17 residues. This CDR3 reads CSASSWTQPTFNQPQHF. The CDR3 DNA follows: TGCAGTGCTAGTAGCTGGACACAACCCACCTTCAATCAGCCCCAGCATTTT.

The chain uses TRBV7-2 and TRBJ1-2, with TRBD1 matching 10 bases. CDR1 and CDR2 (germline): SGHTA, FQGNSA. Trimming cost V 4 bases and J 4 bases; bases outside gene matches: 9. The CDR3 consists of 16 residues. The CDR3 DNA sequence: TGTGCCAGCAGCTACCGGGACAGGGGATCAGTCTATGGCTACACCTTC. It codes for CASSYRDRGSVYGYTF.

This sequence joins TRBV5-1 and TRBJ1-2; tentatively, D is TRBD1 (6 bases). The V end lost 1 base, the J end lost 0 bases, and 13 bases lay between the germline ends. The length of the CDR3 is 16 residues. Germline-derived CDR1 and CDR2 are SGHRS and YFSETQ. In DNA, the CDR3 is TGCGCCAGCAGCTTGACAGGGCAAGCAGCTAACTATGGCTACACCTTC. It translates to CASSLTGQAANYGYTF.

Written as DNA, the CDR3 is TGTGCCAGCAGCTTTGCAAAGACAGCATCGACCGGGGAGACCCAGTACTTC. This translates into CASSFAKTASTGETQYF. V and J are TRBV5-4 and TRBJ2-5; weak D call: TRBD1 (5 bases). Deletions cut 2 bases from V and 5 bases from J, with 22 bases between. Germline V gene data show CDR1 as SGHNT and CDR2 as YYREEE (reference sequence). The CDR3 length is 17 residues. The full variable domain, in which reference TRBV5-4 and TRBJ2-5 provide the parts outside the CDR3, is ETGVTQSPTHLIKTRGQQVTLRCSSQSGHNTVSWYQQALGQGPQFIFQYYREEENGRGNFPPRFSGLQFPNYSSELNVNALELDDSALYLCASSFAKTASTGETQYFGPGTRLLVL.

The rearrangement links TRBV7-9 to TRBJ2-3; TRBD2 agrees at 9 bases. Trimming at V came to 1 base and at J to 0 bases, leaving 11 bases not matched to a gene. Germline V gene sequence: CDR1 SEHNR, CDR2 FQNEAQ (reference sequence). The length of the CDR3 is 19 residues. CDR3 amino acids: CASSLGVLAGPSSTDTQYF. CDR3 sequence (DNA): TGTGCCAGCAGCTTAGGTGTCCTAGCGGGACCCTCTAGCACAGATACGCAGTATTTT. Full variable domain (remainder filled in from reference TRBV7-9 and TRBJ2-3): DTGVSQNPRHKITKRGQNVTFRCDPISEHNRLYWYRQTLGQGPEFLTYFQNEAQLEKSRLLSDRFSAERPKGSFSTLEIQRTEQGDSAMYLCASSLGVLAGPSSTDTQYFGPGTRLTVL.

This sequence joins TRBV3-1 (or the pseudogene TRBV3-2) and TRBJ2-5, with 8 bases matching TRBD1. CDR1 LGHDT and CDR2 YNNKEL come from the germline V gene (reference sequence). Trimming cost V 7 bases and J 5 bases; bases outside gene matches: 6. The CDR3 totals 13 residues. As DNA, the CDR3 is TGTGCCAGCACCCAGACAGGGGAGGAGACCCAGTACTTC. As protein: CASTQTGEETQYF.

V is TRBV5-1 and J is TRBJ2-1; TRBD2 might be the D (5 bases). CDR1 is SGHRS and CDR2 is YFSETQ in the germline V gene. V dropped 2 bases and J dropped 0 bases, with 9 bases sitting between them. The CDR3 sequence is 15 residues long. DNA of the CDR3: TGCGCCAGCAGCTTTCTGGGGAGCTCCTACAATGAGCAGTTCTTC. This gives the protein CASSFLGSSYNEQFF.

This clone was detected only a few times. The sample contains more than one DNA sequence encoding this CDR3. CDR3 in amino acids: CASSPSSYEQYF. The CDR3 coding sequence is TGTGCCAGTAGCCCGAGCTCCTACGAGCAGTACTTC. This sequence joins TRBV19 and TRBJ2-7, with no clear D. This CDR3 has 12 amino acids. CDR1 and CDR2 from the germline V gene are LNHDA and SQIVND (reference sequence). With 6 bases removed from V and 0 bases from J, the gap between germline ends came to 6 bases.

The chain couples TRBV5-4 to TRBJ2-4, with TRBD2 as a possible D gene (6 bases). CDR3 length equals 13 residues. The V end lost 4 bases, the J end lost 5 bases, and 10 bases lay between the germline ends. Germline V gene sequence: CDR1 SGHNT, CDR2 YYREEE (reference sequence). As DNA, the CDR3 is TGTGCCAGCAGCCGCTGGGGGGAAAACATTCAGTACTTC. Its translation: CASSRWGENIQYF. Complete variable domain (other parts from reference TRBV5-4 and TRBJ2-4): ETGVTQSPTHLIKTRGQQVTLRCSSQSGHNTVSWYQQALGQGPQFIFQYYREEENGRGNFPPRFSGLQFPNYSSELNVNALELDDSALYLCASSRWGENIQYFGAGTRLSVL.

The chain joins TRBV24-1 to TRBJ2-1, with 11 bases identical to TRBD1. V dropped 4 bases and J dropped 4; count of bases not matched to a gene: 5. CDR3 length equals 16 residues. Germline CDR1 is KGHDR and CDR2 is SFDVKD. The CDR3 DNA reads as TGTGCCACCAGTGACGGGACAGGGGGTTCTTACAATGAGCAGTTCTTC. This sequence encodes CATSDGTGGSYNEQFF.

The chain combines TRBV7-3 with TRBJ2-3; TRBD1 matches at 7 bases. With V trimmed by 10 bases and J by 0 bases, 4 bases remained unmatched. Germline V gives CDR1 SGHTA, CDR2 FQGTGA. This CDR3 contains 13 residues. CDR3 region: CATSTGSTDTQYF. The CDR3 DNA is TGTGCCACCTCGACAGGGAGCACAGATACGCAGTATTTT. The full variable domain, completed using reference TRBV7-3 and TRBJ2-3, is GAGVSQTPSNKVTEKGKYVELRCDPISGHTALYWYRQSLGQGPEFLIYFQGTGAADDSGLPNDRFFAVRPEGSVSTLKIQRTERGDSAVYLCATSTGSTDTQYFGPGTRLTVL.

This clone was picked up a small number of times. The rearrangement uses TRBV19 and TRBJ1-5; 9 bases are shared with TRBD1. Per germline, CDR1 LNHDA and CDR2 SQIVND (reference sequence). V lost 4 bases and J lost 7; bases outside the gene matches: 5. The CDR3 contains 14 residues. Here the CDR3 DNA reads TGTGCCAGTAGTACGGACAGGGGTAGGCAGCCCCAGCATTTT. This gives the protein CASSTDRGRQPQHF.